This T cell receptor (beta chain) was retrieved from a study of Tregs in tolerant kidney transplant recipients (dated by TCRdb to between 2018 and 2021). Looking at the study overall: The study applied TCRbeta sequencing to find donor-specific regulatory T cells before combined kidney and bone marrow transplantation and then followed those same cells after transplant. TCRbeta repertoire sequencing was used in 3 healthy controls to compare several methods for expanding Tregs specific for an allogeneic donor. What the study reported, not specific to this receptor: Biological reproducibility was not directly addressed, though technical replication error appeared minimal. The study was limited by small patient numbers, and the findings need validation in larger populations and under other immunosuppression protocols. The most biologically relevant and donor-specific TCRbeta repertoire appeared to be identified by expanding Tregs with activated donor B cells.

Unstimulated Tregs (CD4+CD25+CD127-), CD4+ non-Tregs (CD4+CD25-), CD4 and CD8 cells were FACS-sorted from thawed PBMCs. Blood from healthy controls was obtained either from healthy volunteers or as purchased buffy coats. Healthy control blood was separated into PBMCs by Ficoll density gradient and cryopreserved, and patient PBMCs were collected both before and after transplant. A remark on this clone: No antigen is known for it. The sample holds no much larger clone one base away, and base qualities are not on file.

For TCRbeta CDR3 sequencing, genomic DNA from the sorted cells was extracted using the QIAGEN DNeasy Blood and Tissue Kit. High-throughput TCRbeta CDR3 sequencing was carried out commercially through immunoSEQ, with PCR amplification with bias correction and internal controls included. The paper's processing steps were these. Unique productive TCRbeta sequences were defined by CDR3 nucleotide sequence where primers matched, otherwise by CDR3 amino acid sequence with Vbeta and Jbeta genes. Sorting error was corrected by removing sequences shared between sorted populations at a frequency ratio of 2:1 or less, and the remaining shared sequences were assigned to the higher population. A sequence was defined as donor-reactive if the sequence was expanded at least 5-fold in CFSE-low cells compared with unstimulated cells and had a frequency of at least 0.01% in CFSE-low cells. Jensen-Shannon divergence calculated on the top 100 TCRbeta sequences ranked by frequency was used to measure repertoire divergence. For samples with multiple sequencing runs, sorting error was corrected in each run separately before the runs were combined. The table comes from immuneACCESS by way of TCRdb, which keeps in-frame sequences with V and J called. Part of the clones is missing from these tables; in studies checked, under half for an unresolved V gene and the rest for unknown reasons. D and trimming were read from the DNA, whereas the V and J calls and clone size are those reported in that table. This sample has roughly 120,000 clones in its table, and 92% of those were observed once. In total, the top ten clones hold roughly 0.63% of the sample.

The cysteine opens and the phenylalanine closes a CDR3 of 14 amino acids. The kept DNA is CDR3 alone, 42 bases in frame from the first base. From the germline V gene (reference sequence), CDR1 is SGHNT and CDR2 is YYREEE. Relative to germline, V is missing 0 bases and J is missing 8 bases, with 8 bases of the junction outside any gene match. Sequenced: CD4+ T cells from blood. The receptor comes from a human donor in good health. The chain joins TRBV5-4 to TRBJ2-7; 7 bases in the junction line up with TRBD1. The bases are TGTGCCAGCAGCTTGGCAGGGGGAGCGGCTAAGCAGTACTTC. Its protein is CASSLAGGAAKQYF.